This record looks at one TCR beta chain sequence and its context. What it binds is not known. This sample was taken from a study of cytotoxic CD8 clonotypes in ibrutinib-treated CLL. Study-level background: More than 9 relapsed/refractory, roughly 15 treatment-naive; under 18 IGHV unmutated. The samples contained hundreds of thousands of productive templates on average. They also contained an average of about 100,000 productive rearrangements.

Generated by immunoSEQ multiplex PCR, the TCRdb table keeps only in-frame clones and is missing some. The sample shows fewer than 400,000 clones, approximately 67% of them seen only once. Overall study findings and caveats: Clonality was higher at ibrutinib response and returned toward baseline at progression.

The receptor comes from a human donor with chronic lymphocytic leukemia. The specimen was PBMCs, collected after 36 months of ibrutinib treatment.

The CDR3 region has the DNA TGCGCCAGCAGCCAAGTAGGACTAGGGGGTAACGAGCAGTACTTC. Its protein is CASSQVGLGGNEQYF. The J gene is TRBJ2-7, the V gene TRBV4-3; maybe TRBD2 (7 bases). Germline assignment: CDR1 LGHNA and CDR2 YSLEER. V lost 1 base to trimming and J lost 5 bases, with 15 bases between them. The CDR3 has 15 amino acids.